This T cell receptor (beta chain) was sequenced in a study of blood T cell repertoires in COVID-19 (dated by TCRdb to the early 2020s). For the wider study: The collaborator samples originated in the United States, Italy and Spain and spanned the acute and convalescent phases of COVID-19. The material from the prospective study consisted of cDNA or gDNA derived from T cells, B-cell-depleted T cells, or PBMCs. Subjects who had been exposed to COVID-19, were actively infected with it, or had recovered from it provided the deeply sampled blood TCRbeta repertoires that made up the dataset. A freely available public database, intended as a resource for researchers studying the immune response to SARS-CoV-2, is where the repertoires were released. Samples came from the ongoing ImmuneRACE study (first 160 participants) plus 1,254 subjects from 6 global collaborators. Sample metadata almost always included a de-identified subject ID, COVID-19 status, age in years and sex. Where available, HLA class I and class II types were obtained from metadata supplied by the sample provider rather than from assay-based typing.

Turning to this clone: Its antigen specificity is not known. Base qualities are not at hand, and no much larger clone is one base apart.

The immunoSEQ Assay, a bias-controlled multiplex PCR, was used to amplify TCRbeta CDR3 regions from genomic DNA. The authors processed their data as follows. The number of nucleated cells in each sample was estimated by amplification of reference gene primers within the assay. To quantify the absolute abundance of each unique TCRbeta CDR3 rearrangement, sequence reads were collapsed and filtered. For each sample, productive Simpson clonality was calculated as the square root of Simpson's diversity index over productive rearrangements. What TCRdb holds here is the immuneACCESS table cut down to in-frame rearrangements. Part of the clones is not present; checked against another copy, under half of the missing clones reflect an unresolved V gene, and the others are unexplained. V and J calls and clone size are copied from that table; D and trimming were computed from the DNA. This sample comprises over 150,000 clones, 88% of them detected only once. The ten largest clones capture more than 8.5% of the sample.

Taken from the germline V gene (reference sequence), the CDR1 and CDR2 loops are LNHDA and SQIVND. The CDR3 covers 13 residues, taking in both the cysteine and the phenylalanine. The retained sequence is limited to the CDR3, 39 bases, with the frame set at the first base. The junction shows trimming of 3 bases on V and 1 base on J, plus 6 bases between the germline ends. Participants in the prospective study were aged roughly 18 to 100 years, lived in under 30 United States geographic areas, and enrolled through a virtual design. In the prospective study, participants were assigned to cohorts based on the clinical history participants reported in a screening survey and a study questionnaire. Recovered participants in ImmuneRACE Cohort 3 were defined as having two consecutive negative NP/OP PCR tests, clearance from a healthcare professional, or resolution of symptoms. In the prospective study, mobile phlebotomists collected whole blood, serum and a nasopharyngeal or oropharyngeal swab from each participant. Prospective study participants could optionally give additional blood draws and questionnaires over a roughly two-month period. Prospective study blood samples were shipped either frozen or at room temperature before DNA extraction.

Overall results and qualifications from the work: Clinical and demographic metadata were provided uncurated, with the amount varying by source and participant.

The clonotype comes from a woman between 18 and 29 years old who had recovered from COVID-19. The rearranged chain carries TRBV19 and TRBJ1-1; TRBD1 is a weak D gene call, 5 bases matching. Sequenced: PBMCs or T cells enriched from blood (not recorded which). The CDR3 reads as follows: CASSIRENTEAFF. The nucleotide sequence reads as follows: TGTGCCAGTAGTATCAGGGAGAACACTGAAGCTTTCTTT.